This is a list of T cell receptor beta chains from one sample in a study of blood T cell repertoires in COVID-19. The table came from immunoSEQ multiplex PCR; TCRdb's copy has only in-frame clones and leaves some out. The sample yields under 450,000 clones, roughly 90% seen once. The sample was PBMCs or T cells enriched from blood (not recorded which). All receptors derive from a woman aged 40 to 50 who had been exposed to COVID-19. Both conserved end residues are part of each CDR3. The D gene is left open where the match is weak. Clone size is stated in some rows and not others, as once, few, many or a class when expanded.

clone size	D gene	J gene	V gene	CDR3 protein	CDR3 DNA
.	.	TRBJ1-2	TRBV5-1	CASSLSREGGYTF	TGCGCCAGCAGCTTGTCGCGGGAGGGTGGCTACACCTTC
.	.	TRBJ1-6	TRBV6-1	CASSESNSPLHF	TGTGCCAGCAGTGAGAGTAATTCACCCCTCCACTTT
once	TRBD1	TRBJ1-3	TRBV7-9	CASSLGTGGQGTGNTIYF	TGTGCCAGCAGCTTAGGCACAGGGGGACAAGGAACTGGAAACACCATATATTTT
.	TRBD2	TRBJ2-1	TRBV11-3	CASSVTGLAGGDEQFF	TGTGCCAGCAGCGTAACGGGACTAGCGGGAGGCGATGAGCAGTTCTTC
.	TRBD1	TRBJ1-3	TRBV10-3	CAISESGTGTGNTIYF	TGTGCCATCAGTGAGTCTGGGACAGGGACTGGAAACACCATATATTTT
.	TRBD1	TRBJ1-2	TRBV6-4	CASSNGQGYGYTF	TGTGCCAGCAGTAATGGACAGGGCTATGGCTACACCTTC
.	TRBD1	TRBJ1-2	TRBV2	CASSERDRYGYTF	TGTGCCAGCAGTGAAAGGGACAGATATGGCTACACCTTC
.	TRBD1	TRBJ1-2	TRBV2	CASSGNRGKGDGYTF	TGTGCCAGCAGTGGTAACAGGGGCAAGGGCGATGGCTACACCTTC
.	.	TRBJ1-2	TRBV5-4	CASSLGGTGLDGYTF	TGTGCCAGCAGCTTGGGGGGTACAGGGCTCGATGGCTACACCTTC
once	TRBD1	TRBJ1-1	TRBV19	CASFSGTGAANTEAFF	TGTGCCAGCTTTTCCGGGACAGGGGCCGCGAACACTGAAGCTTTCTTT
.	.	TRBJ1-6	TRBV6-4	CASSEKSGVIGSPLHF	TGTGCCAGCAGTGAAAAGTCAGGGGTGATAGGTTCACCCCTCCACTTT
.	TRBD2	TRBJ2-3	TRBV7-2	CASSLTSGGAKADTQYF	TGTGCCAGCAGCTTGACTAGCGGGGGGGCGAAGGCAGATACGCAGTATTTT
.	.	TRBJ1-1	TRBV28	CASSFRENTEAFF	TGTGCCAGCAGTTTCCGGGAGAACACTGAAGCTTTCTTT
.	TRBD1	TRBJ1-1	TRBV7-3	CASSPTGGTEAFF	TGTGCCAGCAGCCCCACAGGGGGGACTGAAGCTTTCTTT
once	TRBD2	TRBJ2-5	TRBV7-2	CASSLVRGAQETQYF	TGTGCCAGCAGCTTAGTGCGGGGGGCCCAAGAGACCCAGTACTTC
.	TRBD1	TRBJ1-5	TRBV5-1	CASSPQGMGQPQHF	TGCGCCAGCAGCCCACAGGGGATGGGGCAGCCCCAGCATTTT
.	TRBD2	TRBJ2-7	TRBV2	CASSEISGGPTYEQYF	TGTGCCAGCAGTGAAATTAGCGGGGGCCCTACCTACGAGCAGTACTTC
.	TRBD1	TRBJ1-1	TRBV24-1	CATRSSDRGTEAFF	TGTGCCACCAGATCGAGCGACAGGGGTACTGAAGCTTTCTTT
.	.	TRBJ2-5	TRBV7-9	CASSTPPVETQYF	TGTGCCAGCAGTACGCCCCCAGTGGAGACCCAGTACTTC
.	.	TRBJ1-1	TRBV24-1	CATSGQRDTEAFF	TGTGCCACCAGTGGTCAGAGGGACACTGAAGCTTTCTTT
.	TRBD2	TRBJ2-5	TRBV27	CASSLGGWETQYF	TGTGCCAGCAGTTTGGGGGGGTGGGAGACCCAGTACTTC
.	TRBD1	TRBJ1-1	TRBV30	CAWVDRGTEAFF	TGTGCCTGGGTGGACAGGGGCACTGAAGCTTTCTTT
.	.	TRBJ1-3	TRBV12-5	CASAAAEGPSGNTIYF	TGTGCTAGTGCCGCTGCGGAGGGTCCCTCTGGAAACACCATATATTTT
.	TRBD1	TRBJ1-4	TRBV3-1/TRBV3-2	CASSRTGSNEKLFF	TGTGCCAGCAGCCGGACAGGATCCAATGAAAAACTGTTTTTT
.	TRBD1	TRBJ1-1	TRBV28	CASTPRDRGRNTEAFF	TGTGCCAGCACCCCCCGGGACAGGGGAAGGAACACTGAAGCTTTCTTT
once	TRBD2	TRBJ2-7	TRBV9	CASSGPGLAGGSYEQYF	TGTGCCAGCAGCGGGCCCGGACTAGCGGGGGGTTCCTACGAGCAGTACTTC
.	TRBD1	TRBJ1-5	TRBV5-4	CASSLMGQGNQPQHF	TGTGCCAGCAGCTTAATGGGACAGGGAAATCAGCCCCAGCATTTT
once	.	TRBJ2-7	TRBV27	CASSLSRGREQYF	TGTGCCAGCAGTTTATCGCGGGGGCGCGAGCAGTACTTC
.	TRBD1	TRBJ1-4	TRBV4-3	CASSQGYLTGGPNEKLFF	TGCGCCAGCAGCCAAGGCTATCTCACAGGGGGGCCTAATGAAAAACTGTTTTTT